A selection of T cell receptor beta chains follows, all from one sample in a study of T cells in Graves' hyperthyroidism and ophthalmopathy. TCRdb reprocessed the multiplex PCR reads via MiXCR and lists one record per CDR3 protein. The profile covers 500,000 to 600,000 distinct CDR3 sequences, with 20% appearing a single time and 47% taken by the ten largest. Material for sequencing was blood. These receptors were collected from a man between 40 and 49 years old with Graves' ophthalmopathy. CDR3s include the opening cysteine and the closing phenylalanine or tryptophan. The order of the fields is clone size, J gene, D gene, V gene, CDR3 protein, CDR3 DNA. The D gene is left open where the match is weak. Rows give clone size only sometimes, using once, few, many, or a class for an expanded clone.

clone size: few; J gene: TRBJ2-5; D gene: TRBD2; V gene: TRBV7-9; CDR3 protein: CASSSPGGAGETQYF; CDR3 DNA: TGTGCCAGCAGCTCCCCCGGGGGGGCCGGTGAGACCCAGTACTTC
clone size: many; J gene: TRBJ2-1; D gene: NA; V gene: TRBV27; CDR3 protein: CASSSGLTSYNEQFF; CDR3 DNA: TGTGCCAGCAGCTCCGGGCTGACCTCCTACAATGAGCAGTTCTTC
clone size: few; J gene: TRBJ1-6; D gene: TRBD1; V gene: TRBV27; CDR3 protein: CASSFEDREKNSPLHF; CDR3 DNA: TGTGCCAGCAGTTTTGAGGACAGGGAGAAAAATTCACCCCTCCACTTT
clone size: many; J gene: TRBJ2-1; D gene: TRBD2; V gene: TRBV28; CDR3 protein: CASSRSSGSVGEQFF; CDR3 DNA: TGTGCCAGCAGTCGATCTAGCGGGAGTGTCGGTGAGCAGTTCTTC
clone size: few; J gene: TRBJ2-4; D gene: NA; V gene: TRBV10-3; CDR3 protein: CAISEGKNIQYF; CDR3 DNA: TGTGCCATCAGTGAGGGGAAAAACATTCAGTACTTC
clone size: NA; J gene: TRBJ2-1; D gene: NA; V gene: TRBV15; CDR3 protein: CATSRDLGFSSYNEQFF; CDR3 DNA: TGTGCCACCAGCAGAGATCTGGGCTTTTCCTCCTACAATGAGCAGTTCTTC
clone size: NA; J gene: TRBJ2-7; D gene: TRBD2; V gene: TRBV5-1; CDR3 protein: CASSLTPSGGAGKQYF; CDR3 DNA: TGCGCCAGCAGCTTGACCCCTAGCGGGGGGGCCGGGAAGCAGTACTTC
clone size: NA; J gene: TRBJ2-1; D gene: TRBD2; V gene: TRBV6-1; CDR3 protein: CASSPSSGGGNEQFF; CDR3 DNA: TGTGCCAGCAGCCCCTCTAGCGGGGGAGGAAATGAGCAGTTCTTC
clone size: many; J gene: TRBJ1-1; D gene: NA; V gene: TRBV2; CDR3 protein: CASKEGMNTEAFF; CDR3 DNA: TGTGCCAGCAAGGAAGGCATGAACACTGAAGCTTTCTTT
clone size: few; J gene: TRBJ2-5; D gene: NA; V gene: TRBV7-9; CDR3 protein: CASSRRAGLTQETQYF; CDR3 DNA: TGTGCCAGCAGCCGTAGGGCGGGACTTACACAAGAGACCCAGTACTTC
clone size: few; J gene: TRBJ2-1; D gene: TRBD1; V gene: TRBV5-1; CDR3 protein: CASSLIVQGDEQFF; CDR3 DNA: TGCGCCAGCAGCTTAATAGTACAGGGGGATGAGCAGTTCTTC
clone size: NA; J gene: TRBJ1-1; D gene: TRBD1; V gene: TRBV20-1; CDR3 protein: CSARDSRGHEAFF; CDR3 DNA: TGCAGTGCTAGAGATAGCAGGGGGCACGAAGCTTTCTTT
clone size: few; J gene: TRBJ1-3; D gene: NA; V gene: TRBV5-1; CDR3 protein: CASSPDNSGNTIYF; CDR3 DNA: TGCGCCAGCAGCCCCGACAACTCTGGAAACACCATATATTTT
clone size: NA; J gene: TRBJ1-4; D gene: NA; V gene: TRBV11-2; CDR3 protein: CASSLAGFNEKLFF; CDR3 DNA: TGTGCCAGCAGCTTAGCAGGATTCAATGAAAAACTGTTTTTT
clone size: NA; J gene: TRBJ2-1; D gene: NA; V gene: TRBV20-1; CDR3 protein: CSARDYSVSYNEQFF; CDR3 DNA: TGCAGTGCTAGAGATTACAGCGTTTCCTACAATGAGCAGTTCTTC
clone size: many; J gene: TRBJ2-5; D gene: TRBD2; V gene: TRBV7-3; CDR3 protein: CASSSRGLAEETQYF; CDR3 DNA: TGTGCCAGCAGCTCCCGAGGACTAGCGGAAGAGACCCAGTACTTC
clone size: NA; J gene: TRBJ2-7; D gene: TRBD2; V gene: TRBV4-1; CDR3 protein: CASSHLGLDEQYF; CDR3 DNA: TGCGCCAGCAGCCACCTCGGACTAGACGAGCAGTACTTC
clone size: few; J gene: TRBJ2-7; D gene: TRBD2; V gene: TRBV12-3/TRBV12-4; CDR3 protein: CASSARGTSGGPYEQYF; CDR3 DNA: TGTGCCAGCAGTGCGCGGGGGACTAGCGGGGGGCCCTACGAGCAGTACTTC
clone size: many; J gene: TRBJ2-3; D gene: TRBD2; V gene: TRBV27; CDR3 protein: CASSLLAGGTSTDTQYF; CDR3 DNA: TGTGCCAGCAGTTTGCTAGCGGGGGGGACTAGCACAGATACGCAGTATTTT
clone size: NA; J gene: TRBJ1-4; D gene: NA; V gene: TRBV18; CDR3 protein: CASSQSGGSLNEKLFF; CDR3 DNA: TGTGCCAGCTCACAGTCGGGGGGATCCCTGAATGAAAAACTGTTTTTT
clone size: few; J gene: TRBJ2-7; D gene: TRBD1; V gene: TRBV6-1; CDR3 protein: CASSDRGIPYEQYF; CDR3 DNA: TGTGCCAGTAGTGACAGGGGGATACCCTACGAGCAGTACTTC
clone size: many; J gene: TRBJ2-3; D gene: TRBD2; V gene: TRBV10-2; CDR3 protein: CASSRTSGTDTQYF; CDR3 DNA: TGCGCCAGTAGCCGGACTAGCGGCACAGATACGCAGTATTTT
clone size: NA; J gene: TRBJ1-1; D gene: TRBD1; V gene: TRBV29-1; CDR3 protein: CSVSGTGLEAFF; CDR3 DNA: TGCAGCGTTTCCGGGACAGGACTAGAAGCTTTCTTT
clone size: few; J gene: TRBJ1-5; D gene: NA; V gene: TRBV20-1; CDR3 protein: CSASYGEWQPQHF; CDR3 DNA: TGCAGTGCTAGTTACGGGGAGTGGCAGCCCCAGCATTTT
clone size: NA; J gene: TRBJ1-4; D gene: NA; V gene: TRBV5-1; CDR3 protein: CASSLQSFNEKLFF; CDR3 DNA: TGCGCCAGCAGCTTGCAGAGCTTTAATGAAAAACTGTTTTTT
clone size: few; J gene: TRBJ2-3; D gene: NA; V gene: TRBV7-3; CDR3 protein: CASSLAGMADTQYF; CDR3 DNA: TGTGCCAGCAGCTTAGCGGGGATGGCAGATACGCAGTATTTT
clone size: many; J gene: TRBJ1-2; D gene: TRBD1; V gene: TRBV7-8; CDR3 protein: CASRSQGANGYTF; CDR3 DNA: TGTGCCAGCAGATCACAGGGGGCGAATGGCTACACCTTC
clone size: many; J gene: TRBJ2-7; D gene: TRBD2; V gene: TRBV7-9; CDR3 protein: CASSRTSGGSSYEQYF; CDR3 DNA: TGTGCCAGCAGCCGGACTAGCGGGGGGTCCTCCTACGAGCAGTACTTC
clone size: many; J gene: TRBJ2-3; D gene: TRBD1; V gene: TRBV5-1; CDR3 protein: CASSLTTGGIDTQYF; CDR3 DNA: TGCGCCAGCAGCTTGACGACAGGGGGCATAGATACGCAGTATTTT
clone size: NA; J gene: TRBJ2-1; D gene: TRBD1; V gene: TRBV19; CDR3 protein: CASSIEGQVYNEQFF; CDR3 DNA: TGTGCCAGTAGTATAGAGGGACAGGTCTACAATGAGCAGTTCTTC
clone size: few; J gene: TRBJ1-2; D gene: NA; V gene: TRBV7-2; CDR3 protein: CASSLDVGEGYGYTF; CDR3 DNA: TGTGCCAGCAGCTTAGATGTCGGGGAGGGCTATGGCTACACCTTC
clone size: many; J gene: TRBJ2-7; D gene: NA; V gene: TRBV24-1; CDR3 protein: CATSDPTNTYEQYF; CDR3 DNA: TGTGCCACCAGTGACCCGACGAACACCTACGAGCAGTACTTC
clone size: NA; J gene: TRBJ2-7; D gene: NA; V gene: TRBV2; CDR3 protein: CASHLGVSYEQYF; CDR3 DNA: TGTGCCAGTCACCTCGGGGTTTCCTACGAGCAGTACTTC
clone size: many; J gene: TRBJ2-7; D gene: TRBD1; V gene: TRBV6-1; CDR3 protein: CASSSTGTERSYEQYF; CDR3 DNA: TGTGCCAGCAGTTCGACCGGGACAGAGAGATCCTACGAGCAGTACTTC
clone size: NA; J gene: TRBJ2-1; D gene: NA; V gene: TRBV6-1; CDR3 protein: CASSFGGGHNEQFF; CDR3 DNA: TGTGCCAGCAGTTTTGGAGGGGGGCATAATGAGCAGTTCTTC
clone size: NA; J gene: TRBJ1-6; D gene: NA; V gene: TRBV6-2/TRBV6-3; CDR3 protein: CASSSDLGGSPLHF; CDR3 DNA: TGTGCCAGCAGTTCCGATCTGGGGGGTTCACCCCTCCACTTT
clone size: many; J gene: TRBJ1-1; D gene: NA; V gene: TRBV27; CDR3 protein: CASSLFRNTEAFF; CDR3 DNA: TGTGCCAGCAGTTTATTTAGGAACACTGAAGCTTTCTTT
clone size: many; J gene: TRBJ1-2; D gene: TRBD1; V gene: TRBV3-1; CDR3 protein: CASSPSQGRGGYTF; CDR3 DNA: TGTGCCAGCAGCCCCTCACAGGGGCGGGGTGGCTACACCTTC
clone size: many; J gene: TRBJ2-7; D gene: NA; V gene: TRBV10-3; CDR3 protein: CAISEGQTSYEQYF; CDR3 DNA: TGTGCCATCAGTGAAGGCCAAACCTCCTACGAGCAGTACTTC
clone size: many; J gene: TRBJ1-1; D gene: NA; V gene: TRBV11-2; CDR3 protein: CASSFTHMDVPNTEAFF; CDR3 DNA: TGTGCCAGCAGCTTTACCCACATGGATGTCCCGAACACTGAAGCTTTCTTT
clone size: many; J gene: TRBJ1-1; D gene: NA; V gene: TRBV6-5; CDR3 protein: CASSYNLNTEAFF; CDR3 DNA: TGTGCCAGCAGTTACAATCTGAACACTGAAGCTTTCTTT
clone size: few; J gene: TRBJ2-2; D gene: TRBD2; V gene: TRBV2; CDR3 protein: CASSLLAGRAGELFF; CDR3 DNA: TGTGCCAGCAGCTTACTAGCGGGAAGAGCCGGGGAGCTGTTTTTT
clone size: few; J gene: TRBJ1-1; D gene: NA; V gene: TRBV19; CDR3 protein: CASSTPSTGMNTEAFF; CDR3 DNA: TGTGCCAGTAGTACCCCCTCAACAGGGATGAACACTGAAGCTTTCTTT
clone size: NA; J gene: TRBJ1-2; D gene: NA; V gene: TRBV2; CDR3 protein: CASSADRNVGYTF; CDR3 DNA: TGTGCCAGCAGCGCCGACAGGAATGTTGGCTACACCTTC
clone size: many; J gene: TRBJ2-7; D gene: NA; V gene: TRBV7-2; CDR3 protein: CASSHPEGPLPYEQYF; CDR3 DNA: TGTGCCAGCAGCCATCCAGAGGGACCTCTCCCCTACGAGCAGTACTTC
clone size: NA; J gene: TRBJ2-5; D gene: TRBD2; V gene: TRBV7-9; CDR3 protein: CASSPGRGLEETQYF; CDR3 DNA: TGTGCCAGCAGCCCCGGGCGGGGGTTAGAAGAGACCCAGTACTTC
clone size: NA; J gene: TRBJ2-1; D gene: NA; V gene: TRBV7-9; CDR3 protein: CASSLAERERQFF; CDR3 DNA: TGTGCCAGCAGCTTAGCGGAGAGGGAGAGGCAGTTCTTC